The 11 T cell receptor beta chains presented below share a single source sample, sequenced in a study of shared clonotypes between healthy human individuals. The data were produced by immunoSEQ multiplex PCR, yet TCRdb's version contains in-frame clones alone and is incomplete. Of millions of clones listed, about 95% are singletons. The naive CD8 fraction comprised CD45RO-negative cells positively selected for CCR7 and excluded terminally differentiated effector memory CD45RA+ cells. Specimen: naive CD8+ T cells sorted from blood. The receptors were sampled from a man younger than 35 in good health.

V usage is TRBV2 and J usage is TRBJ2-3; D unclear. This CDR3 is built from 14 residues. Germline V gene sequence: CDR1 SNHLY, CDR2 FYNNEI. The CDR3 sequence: CACAVFAGTDTQYF. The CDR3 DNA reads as TGTGCTTGCGCTGTCTTTGCGGGCACAGATACGCAGTATTTT.

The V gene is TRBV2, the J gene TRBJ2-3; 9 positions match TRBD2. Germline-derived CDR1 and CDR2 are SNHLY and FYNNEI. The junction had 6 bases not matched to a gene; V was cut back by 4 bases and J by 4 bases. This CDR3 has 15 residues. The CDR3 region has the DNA TGTGCCAGCAGTGTGTGGCGGGAGGGCGCAGATACGCAGTATTTT. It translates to CASSVWREGADTQYF.

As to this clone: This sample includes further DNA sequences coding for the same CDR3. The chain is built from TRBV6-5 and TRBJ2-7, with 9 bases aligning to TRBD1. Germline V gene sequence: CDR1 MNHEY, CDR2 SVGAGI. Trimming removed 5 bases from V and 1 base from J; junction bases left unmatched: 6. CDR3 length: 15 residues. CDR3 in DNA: TGTGCCAGCAGTGGACCGGGACAGGGATCCTACGAGCAGTACTTC. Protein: CASSGPGQGSYEQYF.

Here the CDR3 reads CASSQGVGHGQPQHF. As DNA, the CDR3 is TGCGCCAGCAGCCAAGGGGTAGGCCACGGGCAGCCCCAGCATTTT. V is TRBV4-1 and J is TRBJ1-5, with D unclear. This CDR3 comprises 15 residues. Trimming shortened V by 1 base and J by 7 bases, and 14 bases separated the two germline ends. Looked up from germline, CDR1 is MGHRA and CDR2 is YSYEKL.

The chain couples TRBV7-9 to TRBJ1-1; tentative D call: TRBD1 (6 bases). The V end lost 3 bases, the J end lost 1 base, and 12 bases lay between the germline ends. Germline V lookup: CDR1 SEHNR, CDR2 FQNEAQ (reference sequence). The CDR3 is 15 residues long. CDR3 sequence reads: CASSLPTGGNTEAFF. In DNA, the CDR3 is TGTGCCAGCAGCTTGCCGACAGGCGGGAACACTGAAGCTTTCTTT.

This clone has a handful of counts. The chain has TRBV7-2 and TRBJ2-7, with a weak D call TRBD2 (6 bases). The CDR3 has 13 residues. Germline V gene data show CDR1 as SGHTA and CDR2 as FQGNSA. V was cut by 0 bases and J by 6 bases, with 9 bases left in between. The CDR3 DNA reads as TGTGCCAGCAGCTTAGCGCGGGGAGGCGAGCAGTACTTC. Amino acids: CASSLARGGEQYF.

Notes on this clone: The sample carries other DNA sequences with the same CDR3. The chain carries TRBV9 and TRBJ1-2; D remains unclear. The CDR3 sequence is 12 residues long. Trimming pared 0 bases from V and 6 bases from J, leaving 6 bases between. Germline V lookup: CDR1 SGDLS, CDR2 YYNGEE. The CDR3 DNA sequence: TGTGCCAGCAGCGTAGAGGGCGATGGCTACACCTTC. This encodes CASSVEGDGYTF.

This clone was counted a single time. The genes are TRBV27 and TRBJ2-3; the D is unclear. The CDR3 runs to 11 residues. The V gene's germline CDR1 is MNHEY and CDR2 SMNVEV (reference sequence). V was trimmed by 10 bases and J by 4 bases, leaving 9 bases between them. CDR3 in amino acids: CATHFADTQYF. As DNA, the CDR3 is TGTGCCACCCACTTTGCAGATACGCAGTATTTT.

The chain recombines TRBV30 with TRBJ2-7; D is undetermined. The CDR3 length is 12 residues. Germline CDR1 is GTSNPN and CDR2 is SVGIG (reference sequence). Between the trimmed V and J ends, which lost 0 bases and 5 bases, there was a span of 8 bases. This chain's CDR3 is CAWSVWTHEQYF. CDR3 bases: TGTGCCTGGAGTGTATGGACCCACGAGCAGTACTTC.

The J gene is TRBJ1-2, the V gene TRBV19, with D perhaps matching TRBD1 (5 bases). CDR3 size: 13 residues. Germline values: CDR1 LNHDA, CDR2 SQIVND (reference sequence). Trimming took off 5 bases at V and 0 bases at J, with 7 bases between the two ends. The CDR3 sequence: CASSQGANYGYTF. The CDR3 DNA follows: TGTGCCAGTAGTCAGGGAGCTAACTATGGCTACACCTTC.

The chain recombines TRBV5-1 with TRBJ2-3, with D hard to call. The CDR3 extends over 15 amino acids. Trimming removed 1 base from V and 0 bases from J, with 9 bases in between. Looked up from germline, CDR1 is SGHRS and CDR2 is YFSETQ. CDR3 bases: TGCGCCAGCAGCTTGTACGGCCTGAGCACAGATACGCAGTATTTT. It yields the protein CASSLYGLSTDTQYF.